This T cell receptor (beta chain) was captured in a study of post-analysis software for immune sequencing data. For the study at large: Patients with relapsing-remitting, secondary progressive and progressive-relapsing multiple sclerosis courses were all represented.

Study-level results: F measure showed strong co-clustering of same-batch samples. Four or five TRBV segments were significantly more frequent in patients than in controls. TRBV5-6, TRBV5-1 and TRBV20-1 were among these segments.

Unique-molecular-identifier-tagged TCR beta cDNA libraries were used. When 1 to 10 million T cells were used, they gave roughly 490,000 cDNA molecules. Using its own MiXCR run on the PCR reads, TCRdb lists one record per CDR3 protein. The sample consists of fewer than 850,000 distinct CDR3 sequences, approximately 30% of them appearing once. As regards this clonotype: Antigen unknown.

The CDR3 sequence is 12 residues long. CDR1 is KGHSY and CDR2 is FQNENV in the germline V gene. The V and J ends lost 4 bases and 13 bases respectively, with 13 bases between them. The genes are TRBV16 and TRBJ1-4; D call uncertain. This TCR derives from a girl aged 10-17 years with multiple sclerosis. The sequenced sample was blood. The CDR3 loop reads CASSRTRAGLFF. The CDR3 region has the DNA TGTGCCAGCAGCCGAACCCGGGCCGGACTGTTTTTT.